This paragraph reports one TCR beta chain. This clone was picked up a small number of times. The antigen it recognizes is unknown. The sample holds no much larger clone one base away, and base qualities are not on file. The sample is drawn from a study of T cell responses to AZD1222 COVID-19 vaccine (dated by TCRdb to the early 2020s). Some background on the complete study: AZD1222 recipients whose second dose came at about 4 weeks and those whose second dose came at about 12 weeks were combined into one group, since spike-specific TCR depth and breadth did not differ between the two schedules. A total of about 230 trial participants underwent TCR sequencing, of whom 200 to 220 received two doses of AZD1222 and some 26 received two doses of the MenACWY control vaccine. Trial participants were enrolled by age into subgroups of 18-55, 56-69 and 70-plus years, and 148, 28 and 57 TCR-sequenced participants, respectively, were included in these subgroups.

CDR1 and CDR2, per the germline V gene, are SGHTA and FQGNSA. Relative to germline, V is 1 base shorter and J is 6 bases shorter, with 12 bases between their ends. Its CDR3 holds 15 amino acids, cysteine through phenylalanine. The sequence is cut down to CDR3 DNA, 45 bases in frame from base 1. The CDR3 regions of human TCRbeta chains were subjected to immunosequencing. In the source study's methods: Repertoire TCRs were checked for matches against a reference library of SARS-CoV-2-specific TCRs that had been generated using the MIRA antigen-specificity platform. Breadth was defined as the fraction of unique TCRs that were SARS-CoV-2-associated. Depth was defined as the fraction of total T cells that were SARS-CoV-2-associated. Each spike-specific TCR was assigned to its reactive spike region and to a CD4 or CD8 class using the MIRA data. Log10-transformed breadth and depth values were compared by one-way ANOVA with Sidak's multiple comparisons tests. TCRdb took this table from immuneACCESS and kept in-frame rearrangements with V and J called. Such tables lack part of the clones; where checked against another copy, unresolved V genes explain under half of the gap, and the rest is unexplained. The DNA was the basis for D and trimming; V, J and clone size are from that table. Counted in this sample were about 120,000 clones; 70% to 90% of them appeared once. The leading ten clones occupy 9.4% of the sample.

Paper-wide results and their limitations: Spike-specific TCR breadth and depth rose significantly after two AZD1222 doses compared with day 0 and with MenACWY recipients. Only a handful of AZD1222 recipients were SARS-CoV-2 seropositive at baseline, limiting conclusions about previously exposed vaccinees. The 56-69-year group was small, and its depth increase did not reach significance, likely because of low power. Reportedly, close to half of the unique spike-specific TCRs recognized epitopes lying outside the regions that are mutated in the B.1.351 and B.1.1.7 variants. Because no samples from the day 14 peak response were available, repertoires could be characterized only after the peak T cell response. CD4 TCRs associated with the vaccine covered the entire spike protein, and the dominant responses were in regions 160-218 and 743-854. Most participants were white British and females outnumbered males, and the authors suggested that clonal diversity may have been underestimated.

What this sample's time point label stands for: baseline before first vaccination. Samples from vaccinated people were obtained from the UK trials COV001 and COV002, which included a single-blind randomized controlled phase 2/3 trial of AZD1222 (ChAdOx1 nCoV-19) in healthy adults. Trial participant PBMC samples were collected at day 0 and day 28 after the second dose for TCRbeta chain sequencing. Rearrangement joined TRBV7-2 to TRBJ1-4; D gene: possibly TRBD1, on 5 matching bases. This receptor was identified in an adult in good health. The sequenced sample was peripheral blood, obtained on day 0 of AZD1222 vaccination. The DNA is TGTGCCAGCAGCTTAGTGTCGGGGACCGATGAAAAACTGTTTTTT. Its amino acids are CASSLVSGTDEKLFF.